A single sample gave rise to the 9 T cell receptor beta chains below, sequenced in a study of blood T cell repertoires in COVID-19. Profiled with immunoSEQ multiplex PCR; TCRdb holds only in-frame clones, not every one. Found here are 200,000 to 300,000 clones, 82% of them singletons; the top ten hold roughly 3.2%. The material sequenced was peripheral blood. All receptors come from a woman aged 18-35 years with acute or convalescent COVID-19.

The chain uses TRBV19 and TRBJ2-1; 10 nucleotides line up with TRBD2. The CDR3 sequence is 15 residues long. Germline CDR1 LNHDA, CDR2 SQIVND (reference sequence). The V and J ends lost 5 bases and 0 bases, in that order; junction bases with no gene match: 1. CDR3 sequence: CASSPSGSSYNEQFF. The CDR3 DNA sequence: TGTGCCAGTAGTCCTAGCGGGAGCTCCTACAATGAGCAGTTCTTC.

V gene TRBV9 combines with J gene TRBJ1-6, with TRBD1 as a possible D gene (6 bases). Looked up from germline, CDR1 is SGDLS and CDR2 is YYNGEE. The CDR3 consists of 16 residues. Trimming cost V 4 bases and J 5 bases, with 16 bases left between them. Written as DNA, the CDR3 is TGTGCCAGCAGCCTCACGGGACAAAGTAATAATTCACCCCTCCACTTT. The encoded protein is CASSLTGQSNNSPLHF.

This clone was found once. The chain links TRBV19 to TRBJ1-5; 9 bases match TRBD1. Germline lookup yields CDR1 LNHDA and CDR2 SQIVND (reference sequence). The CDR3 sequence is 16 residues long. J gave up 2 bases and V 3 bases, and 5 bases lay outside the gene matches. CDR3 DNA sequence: TGTGCCAGTAGTATGACAGGGGGTTTCGGCAATCAGCCCCAGCATTTT. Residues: CASSMTGGFGNQPQHF. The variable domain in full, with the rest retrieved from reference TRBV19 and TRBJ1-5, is DGGITQSPKYLFRKEGQNVTLSCEQNLNHDAMYWYRQDPGQGLRLIYYSQIVNDFQKGDIAEGYSVSREKKESFPLTVTSAQKNPTAFYLCASSMTGGFGNQPQHFGDGTRLSIL.

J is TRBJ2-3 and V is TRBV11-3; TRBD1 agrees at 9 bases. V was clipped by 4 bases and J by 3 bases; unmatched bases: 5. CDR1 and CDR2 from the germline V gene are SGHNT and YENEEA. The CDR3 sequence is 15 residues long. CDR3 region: CASSSDRGMTDTQYF. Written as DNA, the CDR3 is TGTGCCAGCAGCTCCGACAGGGGGATGACAGATACGCAGTATTTT.

The CDR3 reads CASSQGTSGNYEQFF. CDR3 nucleotides: TGCGCCAGCAGCCAGGGGACTAGCGGGAACTATGAGCAGTTCTTC. The chain carries TRBV4-3 and TRBJ2-1, with 13 bases aligning to TRBD2. In germline, CDR1 is LGHNA, CDR2 YSLEER. J gave up 8 bases and V 3 bases, and 4 bases lay outside the gene matches. The CDR3 is made up of 15 amino acids.

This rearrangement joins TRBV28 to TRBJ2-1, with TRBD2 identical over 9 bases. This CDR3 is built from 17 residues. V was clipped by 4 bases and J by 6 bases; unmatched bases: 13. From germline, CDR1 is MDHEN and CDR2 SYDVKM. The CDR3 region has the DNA TGTGCCAGCAGTTCCCTCGGGACTAGCCAATGGAGCAATGAGCAGTTCTTC. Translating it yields CASSSLGTSQWSNEQFF.

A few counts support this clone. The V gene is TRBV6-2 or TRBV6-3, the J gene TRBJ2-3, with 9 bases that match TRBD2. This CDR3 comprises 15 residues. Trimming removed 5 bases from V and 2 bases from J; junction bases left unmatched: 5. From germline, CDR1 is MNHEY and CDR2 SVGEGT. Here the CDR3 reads CASSPGTSLTDTQYF. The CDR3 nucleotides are TGTGCCAGCAGTCCCGGGACTAGCCTCACAGATACGCAGTATTTT.

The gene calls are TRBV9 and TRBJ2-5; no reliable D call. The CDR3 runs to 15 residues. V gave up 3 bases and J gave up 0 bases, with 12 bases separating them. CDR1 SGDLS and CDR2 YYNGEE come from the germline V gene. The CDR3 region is CASSAGGPDQETQYF. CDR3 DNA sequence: TGTGCCAGCAGCGCCGGTGGGCCAGACCAAGAGACCCAGTACTTC.

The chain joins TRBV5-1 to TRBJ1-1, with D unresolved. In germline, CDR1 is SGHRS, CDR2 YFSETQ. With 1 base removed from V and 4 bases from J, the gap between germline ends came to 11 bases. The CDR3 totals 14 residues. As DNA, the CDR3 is TGCGCCAGCAGCTTGTTGGAAGCGAGCACTGAAGCTTTCTTT. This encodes CASSLLEASTEAFF.